These 3 T cell receptor beta chains share one sample of origin, sequenced in a study of shared clonotypes between healthy human individuals. Clones were read by immunoSEQ multiplex PCR, and TCRdb kept only the in-frame ones, dropping some. The sample consists of hundreds of thousands of clones, roughly 84% of them appearing once. Material for sequencing was memory CD8+ T cells sorted from blood. Subset described: CD45RO+ cells pooled with CCR7-negative TemRA cells. These receptors were collected from a man aged 18 to 29 in good health.

This clone was picked up a small number of times. V and J are TRBV5-1 and TRBJ2-3, with a possible D match to TRBD1 (6 bases). The CDR3 totals 15 residues. Germline loops: CDR1 SGHRS, CDR2 YFSETQ. V lost 0 bases to trimming and J lost 6 bases, with 14 bases between them. The CDR3 loop reads CASSLGGGLLDTQYF. The CDR3 DNA follows: TGCGCCAGCAGCTTGGGTGGGGGCCTTTTGGATACGCAGTATTTT.

This clone was counted a single time. The genes are TRBV11-1 and TRBJ1-2; D unclear. With 1 base removed from V and 3 bases from J, the gap between germline ends came to 6 bases. CDR1 is SGHAT and CDR2 is FQDESV in the germline V gene (reference sequence). The CDR3 has 13 residues. The CDR3, as DNA: TGTGCCAGCAGCTTAGGCGGAGACTATGGCTACACCTTC. Translated: CASSLGGDYGYTF.

CDR3 in DNA: TGTGCCAGCAGTTTCAGGGATATGAACACTGAAGCTTTCTTT. It specifies CASSFRDMNTEAFF. The V call is TRBV27, the J call TRBJ1-1; D might be TRBD1 (5 bases). V was trimmed by 3 bases and J by 0 bases, leaving 8 bases between them. Germline V gene lookup returns CDR1 MNHEY and CDR2 SMNVEV (reference sequence). The length of the CDR3 is 14 residues.